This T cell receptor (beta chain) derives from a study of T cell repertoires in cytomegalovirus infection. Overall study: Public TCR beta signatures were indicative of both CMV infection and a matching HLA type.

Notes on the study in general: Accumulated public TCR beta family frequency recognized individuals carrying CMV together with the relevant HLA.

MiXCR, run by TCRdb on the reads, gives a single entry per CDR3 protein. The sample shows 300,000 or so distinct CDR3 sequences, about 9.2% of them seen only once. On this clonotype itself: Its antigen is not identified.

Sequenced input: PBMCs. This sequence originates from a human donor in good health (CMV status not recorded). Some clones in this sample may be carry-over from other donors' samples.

This CDR3 is CSALTGGYNEQFF. CDR3 DNA sequence: TGCAGTGCTCTGACAGGGGGTTACAATGAGCAGTTCTTC. The rearrangement uses TRBV20-1 and TRBJ2-1; TRBD1 aligns across 9 bases. Trimming removed 5 bases from V and 4 bases from J; junction bases left unmatched: 3. The CDR3 is 13 residues long. The V gene's germline CDR1 is DFQATT and CDR2 SNEGSKA (reference sequence).